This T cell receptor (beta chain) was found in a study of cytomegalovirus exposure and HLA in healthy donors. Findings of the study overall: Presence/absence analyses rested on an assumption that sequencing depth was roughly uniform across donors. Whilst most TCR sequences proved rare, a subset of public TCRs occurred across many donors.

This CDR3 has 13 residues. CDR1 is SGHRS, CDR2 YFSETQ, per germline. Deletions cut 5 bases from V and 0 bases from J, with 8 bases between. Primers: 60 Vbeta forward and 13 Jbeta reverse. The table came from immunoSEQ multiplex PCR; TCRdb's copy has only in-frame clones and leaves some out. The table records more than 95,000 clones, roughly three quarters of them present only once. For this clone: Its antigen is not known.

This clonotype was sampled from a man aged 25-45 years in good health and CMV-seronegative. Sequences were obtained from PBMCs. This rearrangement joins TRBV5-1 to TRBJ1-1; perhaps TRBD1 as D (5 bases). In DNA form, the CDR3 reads TGCGCCAGCAGGTCACAGGTGAACACTGAAGCTTTCTTT. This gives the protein CASRSQVNTEAFF.